The rows below give T cell receptor beta chains drawn from one sample of a study of blood T cell repertoires in COVID-19. TCRdb's table, derived via immunoSEQ multiplex PCR, lists solely in-frame clones and lacks some. The repertoire holds roughly 20,000 clones, approximately 90% seen once, with 5.5% to 7.5% in the top ten. The sample comprised peripheral blood. The receptors come from a woman of 80 years or more with active COVID-19. CDR3s include the opening cysteine and the closing phenylalanine or tryptophan. D genes are given only for firm matches. Size is omitted from some rows. Given values are once, few, many or a class for expanded clones.

.,TRBD1,TRBJ1-1,TRBV6-2/TRBV6-3,CASRYTGAPNTEAFF,TGTGCCAGCAGGTACACAGGGGCCCCGAACACTGAAGCTTTCTTT
once,TRBD1,TRBJ2-7,TRBV7-8,CASSLTGGVYEQYF,TGTGCCAGCAGCTTAACAGGGGGAGTCTACGAGCAGTACTTC
once,TRBD2,TRBJ2-7,TRBV6-2/TRBV6-3,CASSSLTSGGPYEQYF,TGTGCCAGCAGTTCGTTGACTAGCGGGGGGCCATACGAGCAGTACTTC
.,TRBD2,TRBJ2-3,TRBV2,CASTASGVTDTQYF,TGTGCCAGCACGGCTAGCGGGGTCACAGATACGCAGTATTTT
.,.,TRBJ1-1,TRBV29-1,CSVKTGVRDTEAFF,TGCAGCGTAAAAACGGGAGTAAGAGACACTGAAGCTTTCTTT
.,.,TRBJ2-7,TRBV2,CASSEQGQMSYEQYF,TGTGCCAGCAGTGAACAGGGCCAGATGTCCTACGAGCAGTACTTC
.,.,TRBJ2-7,TRBV5-1,CASSLVQGNYEQYF,TGCGCCAGCAGCTTGGTACAGGGAAACTACGAGCAGTACTTC
.,TRBD2,TRBJ2-7,TRBV4-1,CASSQEAAGAYEQYF,TGCGCCAGCAGCCAAGAAGCAGCGGGGGCCTACGAGCAGTACTTC
.,.,TRBJ2-3,TRBV18,CASSARSSTDTQYF,TGTGCCAGCTCAGCGAGGTCCAGCACAGATACGCAGTATTTT
few,.,TRBJ2-7,TRBV4-2,CASSQDLYEQYF,TGTGCCAGCAGCCAAGATCTCTACGAGCAGTACTTC
.,.,TRBJ2-7,TRBV9,CASSPESLDYEQYF,TGTGCCAGCAGTCCTGAGAGCCTAGACTACGAGCAGTACTTC
once,.,TRBJ2-5,TRBV7-7,CASSREVGETQYF,TGTGCTAGCAGCCGCGAGGTCGGGGAGACCCAGTACTTC
.,.,TRBJ2-3,TRBV5-4,CASSLAVSTDTQYF,TGTGCCAGCAGCTTGGCCGTTAGCACAGATACGCAGTATTTT
.,.,TRBJ1-5,TRBV19,CASETGSGSNQPQHF,TGTGCCAGTGAAACAGGGTCAGGTAGCAATCAGCCCCAGCATTTT
.,.,TRBJ1-2,TRBV3-1/TRBV3-2,CASSQDRYYGYTF,TGTGCCAGCAGCCAAGACAGATACTATGGCTACACCTTC
.,.,TRBJ2-1,TRBV6-4,CASSLQESNEQFF,TGTGCCAGCAGTTTACAGGAGAGCAATGAGCAGTTCTTC
.,.,TRBJ1-1,TRBV7-8,CASSPSTGLNTEAFF,TGTGCCAGCAGCCCATCAACAGGGCTGAACACTGAAGCTTTCTTT
.,TRBD2,TRBJ2-1,TRBV5-8,CASSSGTREFNEQFF,TGTGCCAGCAGCTCCGGGACTAGAGAGTTCAATGAGCAGTTCTTC
.,.,TRBJ1-1,TRBV6-6,CASNFRGGWGTEAFF,TGTGCCAGCAACTTCCGGGGAGGATGGGGCACTGAAGCTTTCTTT
.,.,TRBJ2-5,TRBV2,CASSDGQGGETQYF,TGTGCCAGCAGTGACGGGCAGGGGGGAGAGACCCAGTACTTC
.,.,TRBJ2-7,TRBV6-6,CASQTYSSYEQYF,TGTGCCAGCCAGACGTACAGCTCCTACGAGCAGTACTTC
.,TRBD1,TRBJ2-7,TRBV10-3,CAISESRETGACEQYF,TGTGCCATCAGTGAGTCCAGGGAGACAGGGGCTTGCGAGCAGTACTTC
.,TRBD1,TRBJ1-5,TRBV2,CASREDRVDWPQHF,TGTGCCAGCAGAGAGGACAGGGTGGATTGGCCCCAGCATTTT
.,.,TRBJ2-2,TRBV7-6,CASSLLGGASPGELFF,TGTGCCAGCAGCTTATTAGGAGGGGCTTCCCCCGGGGAGCTGTTTTTT
.,TRBD2,TRBJ2-2,TRBV6-4,CASSDSGGAWTGELFF,TGTGCCAGCAGTGACTCCGGGGGGGCCTGGACCGGGGAGCTGTTTTTT
.,TRBD2,TRBJ2-7,TRBV5-1,CASSGGLQSSYEQYF,TGCGCCAGCAGCGGGGGACTACAGAGTTCCTACGAGCAGTACTTC
.,.,TRBJ1-1,TRBV3-1/TRBV3-2,CASSHPNTEAFF,TGTGCCAGCAGCCACCCAAACACTGAAGCTTTCTTT
.,.,TRBJ1-1,TRBV7-3,CASSLLRQDEAFF,TGTGCCAGCAGCTTATTAAGACAGGATGAAGCTTTCTTT
once,.,TRBJ1-6,TRBV6-6,CASSYSTVFENSPLHF,TGTGCCAGCAGTTACTCCACAGTGTTTGAGAATTCACCCCTCCACTTT
few,TRBD1,TRBJ1-2,TRBV30,CAWSDYTGVGYTF,TGTGCCTGGAGCGATTACACAGGGGTTGGCTACACCTTC
.,TRBD1,TRBJ1-1,TRBV6-2/TRBV6-3,CASSPYRQGSGTEAFF,TGTGCCAGCAGTCCGTATCGACAGGGTTCGGGCACTGAAGCTTTCTTT
.,.,TRBJ2-2,TRBV6-6,CASSYALVGPTGELFF,TGTGCCAGCAGTTACGCTCTGGTTGGCCCCACCGGGGAGCTGTTTTTT
.,TRBD1,TRBJ2-7,TRBV6-5,CASSYPGQGASYEQYF,TGTGCCAGCAGTTACCCAGGACAGGGGGCTTCCTACGAGCAGTACTTC
.,TRBD1,TRBJ2-4,TRBV6-5,CASSQQGAGNIQYF,TGTGCCAGCAGCCAACAGGGGGCTGGAAACATTCAGTACTTC
.,.,TRBJ1-1,TRBV18,CASSPTSQGATEAFF,TGTGCCAGCTCACCAACCTCTCAGGGTGCGACTGAAGCTTTCTTT
once,TRBD1,TRBJ1-2,TRBV19,CASSVTGSYGYTF,TGTGCCAGTAGTGTGACAGGGAGTTATGGCTACACCTTC
once,TRBD1,TRBJ2-7,TRBV6-5,CASSWGQGPYEQYF,TGTGCCAGCAGTTGGGGACAGGGACCCTACGAGCAGTACTTC
.,.,TRBJ1-2,TRBV3-1/TRBV3-2,CASSQLNIGGYTF,TGTGCCAGCAGCCAACTGAACATTGGCGGCTACACCTTC
.,.,TRBJ1-1,TRBV5-6,CASSLYGRDTEAFF,TGTGCCAGCAGCTTGTACGGCCGGGACACTGAAGCTTTCTTT
.,TRBD2,TRBJ2-5,TRBV12-5,CASGLVIASGETQYF,TGTGCTAGTGGTTTGGTAATTGCTAGCGGAGAGACCCAGTACTTC
.,TRBD2,TRBJ2-5,TRBV7-2,CASSLGLAGGETQYF,TGTGCCAGCAGCTTGGGACTAGCGGGGGGAGAGACCCAGTACTTC
once,TRBD2,TRBJ2-5,TRBV5-4,CASSLWLAGGVGTQYF,TGTGCCAGCAGCTTGTGGCTAGCGGGGGGCGTTGGGACCCAGTACTTC
once,TRBD1,TRBJ2-7,TRBV5-8,CASSLRDRGEQYF,TGTGCCAGCAGCTTGCGGGACAGGGGTGAGCAGTACTTC
.,.,TRBJ2-2,TRBV7-2,CASSLPAAGELFF,TGTGCCAGCAGCTTACCGGCGGCCGGGGAGCTGTTTTTT
.,.,TRBJ1-2,TRBV5-1,CASSLDSNYGYTF,TGCGCCAGCAGCTTGGACAGTAACTATGGCTACACCTTC
.,TRBD2,TRBJ2-1,TRBV10-3,CAISETASGGDDEQFF,TGTGCCATCAGTGAAACGGCTAGCGGGGGGGATGATGAGCAGTTCTTC
.,TRBD1,TRBJ1-2,TRBV12-3/TRBV12-4,CASGDREAYGYTF,TGTGCCAGCGGGGACAGGGAGGCCTATGGCTACACCTTC
few,.,TRBJ1-2,TRBV4-2,CASSQDTPGKNYGYTF,TGTGCCAGCAGCCAAGATACCCCAGGGAAGAACTATGGCTACACCTTC
.,.,TRBJ2-3,TRBV11-2,CASSLSGGSSGADTQYF,TGTGCCAGCAGCCTTAGTGGGGGCAGTTCTGGGGCAGATACGCAGTATTTT
.,.,TRBJ1-5,TRBV7-7,CASSLGENQPQHF,TGTGCTAGCAGCTTAGGAGAAAATCAGCCCCAGCATTTT
few,.,TRBJ1-6,TRBV3-1/TRBV3-2,CASSQDRGYSPLHF,TGTGCCAGCAGCCAAGACCGGGGGTATTCACCCCTCCACTTT
.,.,TRBJ2-1,TRBV20-1,CSVRSYNEQFF,TGCAGTGTCAGGTCCTACAATGAGCAGTTCTTC
.,.,TRBJ1-5,TRBV24-1,CATGAEPHQPQHF,TGTGCCACCGGGGCGGAGCCCCATCAGCCCCAGCATTTT
.,TRBD1,TRBJ2-1,TRBV12-5,CASGWGDRVNEQFF,TGTGCTAGTGGTTGGGGGGACAGGGTCAATGAGCAGTTCTTC